This T cell receptor (beta chain) was documented in a study of T cell responses to AZD1222 COVID-19 vaccine. The table came from immunoSEQ multiplex PCR; TCRdb's copy has only in-frame clones and leaves some out. The data show about 140,000 clones, with roughly 92% seen just once and more than 4.5% held by the top ten. CDR1 and CDR2 from the germline V gene are LNHDA and SQIVND (reference sequence). Deletions cut 9 bases from V and 1 base from J, with 16 bases between. The CDR3 length is 15 residues. The source was peripheral blood, collected on day 0 of AZD1222 vaccination. The chain carries TRBV19 and TRBJ2-4; tentative D call: TRBD1 (6 bases). This clonotype originated in an adult in good health. The CDR3 nucleotides are TGTGCCAGCCGCCCAGGGGCGAGGGCCAAAAACATTCAGTACTTC. This sequence encodes CASRPGARAKNIQYF.